This TCR beta chain was captured in a study of blood T cell repertoires in COVID-19. Overall study: The origin of the acute and convalescent COVID-19 samples was the United States, Italy and Spain. Nucleic acid was either cDNA or gDNA, and it came from T cells, B-cell-depleted T cells, or PBMCs.

Germline CDR1 reads MGHDK; CDR2 reads SYGVNS. V lost 3 bases, J lost 6 bases, and 15 bases lay in between. This CDR3 region has 14 residues. Study processing details: Using reference gene primer amplification, nucleated cell counts were estimated. Some clones are missing from TCRdb's copy, which holds only in-frame ones; the method was immunoSEQ multiplex PCR. V and J calls plus clone size are reproduced from that table; the DNA served to infer D and trimming. The table records roughly 130,000 clones, about nine tenths of them present only once. Sequencing used peripheral blood. This sequence originates from a man in his fifties or sixties with active COVID-19. This chain joins TRBV25-1 and TRBJ2-7, with D maybe TRBD2 (5 bases). The chain's CDR3 is CASSENVRRGEQYF. CDR3 sequence (DNA): TGTGCCAGCAGTGAGAATGTACGCCGGGGCGAGCAGTACTTC.